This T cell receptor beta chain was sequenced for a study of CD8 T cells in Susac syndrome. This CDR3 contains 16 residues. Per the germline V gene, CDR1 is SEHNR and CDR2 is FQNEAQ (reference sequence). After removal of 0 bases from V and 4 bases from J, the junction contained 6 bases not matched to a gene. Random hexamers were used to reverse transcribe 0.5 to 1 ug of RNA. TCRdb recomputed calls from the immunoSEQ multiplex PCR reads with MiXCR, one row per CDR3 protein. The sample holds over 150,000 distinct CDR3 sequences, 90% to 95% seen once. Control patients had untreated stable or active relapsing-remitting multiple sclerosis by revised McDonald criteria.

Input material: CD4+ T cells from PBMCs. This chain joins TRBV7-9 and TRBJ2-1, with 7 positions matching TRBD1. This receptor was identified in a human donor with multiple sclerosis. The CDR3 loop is CASSLARTGSYNEQFF. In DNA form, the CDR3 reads TGTGCCAGCAGCTTAGCGCGGACAGGTTCGTACAATGAGCAGTTCTTC.